The clone carrying this T cell receptor (beta chain) was seen a handful of times. Its antigen is still unknown. This record comes from a study of response to subunit inactivated influenza vaccine. General study results and limits: The authors proposed limited new T cell recruitment per seasonal influenza vaccination.

TCRdb re-analysed the RT-PCR reads in MiXCR, keeping a single row per CDR3 protein. The sample has hundreds of thousands of distinct CDR3 sequences; approximately 15% are singletons. This material consisted of PBMCs from blood, taken 11 to 12 days after vaccination. The clonotype was recovered from a man in his fifties who received an inactivated influenza vaccine.

This chain's CDR3 is CAISDSYNEQFF. The CDR3 DNA reads TGTGCCATCAGTGACAGCTACAATGAGCAGTTCTTC. V gene TRBV10-3 combines with J gene TRBJ2-1, with D uncertain. CDR1 and CDR2 from the germline V gene are ENHRY and SYGVKD. This CDR3 has 12 amino acids. V gave up 3 bases and J gave up 3 bases, with 3 bases separating them.